The TCR beta chain under discussion was sequenced for a study of T cell repertoires in cytomegalovirus infection. For the study at large: Both CMV infection and a matching HLA type were indicated by public TCR beta signatures.

TCRdb processed the reads anew with MiXCR; each CDR3 protein has one entry. This table holds roughly 600,000 distinct CDR3 sequences, approximately 24% found once. Germline CDR1 SGHNT, CDR2 YYREEE (reference sequence). The CDR3 is made up of 12 amino acids. V gave up 5 bases and J gave up 3 bases, with 8 bases separating them. Overall study results and limits: Summed frequency of shared TCR beta families picked out CMV carriers who also had the relevant HLA. What dominated the ex vivo response were HLA-C-restricted CMV-specific TCR beta clonotypes.

This clonotype was observed at least ten times. Its antigen is as yet unknown. V usage is TRBV5-4 and J usage is TRBJ1-1, with a weak D call TRBD1 (6 bases). This receptor was taken from a human donor in good health (CMV status not recorded). Some clones in this sample may be carry-over from other donors' samples. The material sequenced was CD8+ T cells from PBMCs. CDR3 sequence: CASSSGDTEAFF. The CDR3 DNA follows: TGTGCCAGCAGTTCAGGGGACACTGAAGCTTTCTTT.